This T cell receptor (beta chain) is drawn from a study of cytomegalovirus exposure and HLA in healthy donors. V dropped 7 bases and J dropped 0 bases, with 9 bases sitting between them. The CDR3 sequence is 14 residues long. CDR1 is MRHNA and CDR2 is SNTAGT in the germline V gene. Primers included in the PCR were 60 Vbeta and 13 Jbeta primers. The data were produced by immunoSEQ multiplex PCR, yet TCRdb's version contains in-frame clones alone and is incomplete. The profile shows 150,000 to 200,000 clones, about 76% of them singletons. The sequence was obtained from a woman aged 45-65 years in good health and CMV-seronegative. The sequenced sample consisted of PBMCs. The V and J genes are TRBV6-4 and TRBJ2-2; D gene unclear. The CDR3 protein is CASKKTANTGELFF. In DNA form, the CDR3 reads TGTGCCAGCAAGAAAACAGCGAACACCGGGGAGCTGTTTTTT.